This TCR beta chain was identified in a study of blood T cell repertoires in COVID-19. Study details: The United States, Italy and Spain were the sources of the acute and convalescent COVID-19 samples. The cDNA or gDNA used as material had been derived from T cells, B-cell-depleted T cells, or PBMCs.

V gave up 9 bases and J gave up 5 bases; unmatched junction bases: 5. Germline CDR1 LNHDA, CDR2 SQIVND (reference sequence). The CDR3 extends over 14 amino acids. Study processing details: Quantification of nucleated cells was approximated via reference gene primer amplification. The protocol was immunoSEQ multiplex PCR, while the TCRdb copy is restricted to in-frame clones and leaves out a portion. The DNA was the basis for D and trimming; V, J and clone size are from that table. The sample records approximately 100,000 clones, 75% to 90% being singletons. The chain is built from TRBV19 and TRBJ2-2, with 11 positions matching TRBD1. The TCR sequence derives from a man between 60 and 75 years old with acute or convalescent COVID-19. Sequenced input: peripheral blood. The CDR3 is CASRTGGYTGELFF. The CDR3 bases are TGTGCCAGCCGGACAGGGGGCTATACCGGGGAGCTGTTTTTT.